Shown below are 28 T cell receptor beta chains from a single sample sequenced in a study of T-cell memory formation after mild COVID-19. TCRdb passed the 5' RACE reads through MiXCR, listing each CDR3 protein once. The top ten hold roughly 22% of the sample, which has about 360,000 distinct CDR3 sequences, over 13% seen once. Sequencing was performed on PBMCs or a T cell subset sorted from them (not recorded which). These receptors originate from a man aged 18 to 29 who had mild COVID-19 (a few samples of this study predate the infection). Cell type and time point are not known.

J is TRBJ1-1 and V is TRBV24-1; 7 nucleotides match TRBD1. CDR3 length: 12 amino acids. J gave up 11 bases and V 3 bases, and 5 bases lay outside the gene matches. The germline CDR1 and CDR2 sequences are KGHDR and SFDVKD. The chain's CDR3 is CATSDETGLAFF. The CDR3 DNA is TGTGCCACCAGTGATGAGACAGGGTTGGCTTTCTTT.

This clonotype was observed many times. The V call is TRBV9, the J call TRBJ2-3, with TRBD2 as a possible D gene (5 bases). Germline-derived CDR1 and CDR2 are SGDLS and YYNGEE. V was pared by 2 bases and J by 6 bases, with 13 bases between. The CDR3 runs 14 residues. The CDR3 bases are TGTGCCAGCAGCGTTGTCCCGGGCGGGGATACGCAGTATTTT. Protein: CASSVVPGGDTQYF.

The table lists this clonotype with a few counts. The chain carries TRBV19 and TRBJ2-4; no clear D gene. Trimming took 3 bases from V and 11 from J, leaving 11 bases between them. Germline V gene data show CDR1 as LNHDA and CDR2 as SQIVND (reference sequence). The CDR3 consists of 12 residues. This CDR3 is CASSISPHVQYF. CDR3 nucleotides: TGTGCCAGTAGTATTAGTCCCCACGTTCAGTACTTC.

The chain joins TRBV4-1 to TRBJ2-7, with TRBD2 as a possible D gene (5 bases). The V end lost 1 base, the J end lost 3 bases, and 10 bases lay between the germline ends. Germline loops: CDR1 MGHRA, CDR2 YSYEKL. There are 14 residues in the CDR3. The CDR3 spells CASSQVVGVYEQYF. In nucleotides, the CDR3 is TGCGCCAGCAGCCAAGTCGTCGGGGTCTACGAGCAGTACTTC.

This rearrangement joins TRBV4-3 to TRBJ2-2, with 12 bases identical to TRBD2. The CDR3 has 16 residues. Unmatched junction bases numbered 6, after V lost 4 bases and J lost 6 bases. Germline V gene lookup returns CDR1 LGHNA and CDR2 YSLEER. The CDR3 nucleotides read TGCGCCAGCAGCCGCACGCTAGCGGGGGGGCCCGGGGAGCTGTTTTTT. The encoded protein is CASSRTLAGGPGELFF.

The gene calls are TRBV7-2 and TRBJ1-6; D unresolved. This CDR3 comprises 17 residues. Germline V gene lookup returns CDR1 SGHTA and CDR2 FQGNSA. Between the trimmed V and J ends, which lost 1 base and 5 bases, there was a span of 15 bases. The CDR3 loop reads CASSLGLAGPDNSPLHF. In nucleotides, the CDR3 is TGTGCCAGCAGCTTAGGTCTCGCGGGTCCTGATAATTCACCCCTCCACTTT.

A few counts support this clonotype. The chain joins TRBV29-1 to TRBJ2-4, with 8 bases that match TRBD1. Germline values: CDR1 SQVTM, CDR2 ANQGSEA. CDR3 length equals 14 residues. Unmatched junction bases numbered 6, after V lost 3 bases and J lost 5 bases. DNA for the CDR3: TGCAGCGTTGAGGTGACAGGGGAGGAAAACATTCAGTACTTC. Protein sequence: CSVEVTGEENIQYF.

There are a few counts of this clonotype. The V gene is TRBV5-1, the J gene TRBJ1-1; TRBD1 might be the D (6 bases). Germline CDR1 and CDR2: SGHRS and YFSETQ. The CDR3 is 15 residues long. Deletions cut 2 bases from V and 6 bases from J, with 17 bases between. DNA for the CDR3: TGCGCCAGCAGCTTAGGTTTAACAGGGTCTCCTGAAGCTTTCTTT. Translation: CASSLGLTGSPEAFF.

This clonotype was counted at least ten times. The chain joins TRBV4-2 to TRBJ1-4; D gene ambiguous. V was cut by 1 base and J by 4 bases, with 7 bases left in between. The CDR3 runs 14 residues. Germline lookup yields CDR1 LGHNA and CDR2 YNFKEQ. This CDR3 reads CASSQGQLNEKLFF. The CDR3, as DNA: TGTGCCAGCAGCCAAGGGCAGCTTAATGAAAAACTGTTTTTT.

This chain joins TRBV7-3 and TRBJ2-2; 8 bases align to TRBD2. CDR1 is SGHTA, CDR2 FQGTGA, per germline. V shed 3 bases and J 0 bases; nucleotides not matched to a gene: 3. This CDR3 region has 16 residues. The CDR3 nucleotides read TGTGCCAGCAGCTTCCCGGGGGGGTCGAACACCGGGGAGCTGTTTTTT. Its translation: CASSFPGGSNTGELFF.

There are a few counts of this clonotype. V usage is TRBV4-3 and J usage is TRBJ1-4; 11 bases are a match to TRBD1. CDR3 size: 15 residues. V was clipped by 1 base and J by 10 bases; unmatched bases: 5. The germline CDR1 and CDR2 sequences are LGHNA and YSLEER. The CDR3, as DNA: TGCGCCAGCAGCCAAGGTGGGGACAGGGGGTCAAAACTGTTTTTT. This gives the protein CASSQGGDRGSKLFF.

CDR3 nucleotide sequence: TGTGCCACGGGGCGGAGTGAAAAACTGTTTTTT. This encodes CATGRSEKLFF. The rearrangement uses TRBV12-3 or TRBV12-4 and TRBJ1-4, with D possibly being TRBD1 (5 bases). The CDR3 extends over 11 amino acids. The ends were cut back, 10 bases at V and 7 bases at J, with 10 bases in the middle.

This clonotype has a handful of counts. The CDR3 nucleotides read TGTGCCAGCGCGGACGGAAATCAGCCCCAGCATTTT. It specifies CASADGNQPQHF. The chain uses TRBV2 and TRBJ1-5; D not certain. Trimming removed 8 bases from V and 4 bases from J, with 9 bases in between. Germline CDR1 reads SNHLY; CDR2 reads FYNNEI. CDR3 length equals 12 residues.

This chain links TRBV6-2 or TRBV6-3 with TRBJ2-1; D call uncertain. The V end lost 8 bases, the J end lost 4 bases, and 6 bases lay between the germline ends. The CDR3 covers 11 residues. Germline V gene sequence: CDR1 MNHEY, CDR2 SVGEGT. In DNA form, the CDR3 reads TGTGCCAGCGTTTTATACAATGAGCAGTTCTTC. It encodes CASVLYNEQFF.

This clonotype has more than one count but fewer than ten. This chain connects TRBV4-2 to TRBJ2-3, with 7 nucleotides matching TRBD1. The V gene's germline CDR1 is LGHNA and CDR2 YNFKEQ. Trimming cost V 0 bases and J 2 bases; bases outside gene matches: 11. This CDR3 has 18 amino acids. In DNA, the CDR3 is TGTGCCAGCAGCCAAGATCTGGGGAGACAGGGTCCCACAGATACGCAGTATTTT. It yields the protein CASSQDLGRQGPTDTQYF.

This chain uses TRBV11-2 with TRBJ2-5; D is possibly TRBD2 (5 bases). CDR1 and CDR2 from the germline V gene are SGHAT and FQNNGV. The CDR3 consists of 14 residues. V lost 5 bases, J lost 1 base, and 11 bases lay in between. In DNA, the CDR3 is TGTGCCAGCAGCATCGGGCTAGCCCAAGAGACCCAGTACTTC. It specifies CASSIGLAQETQYF.

The rearrangement uses TRBV11-2 and TRBJ1-5; no clear D. Deletions cut 1 base from V and 3 bases from J, with 10 bases between. Looked up from germline, CDR1 is SGHAT and CDR2 is FQNNGV. This CDR3 region has 15 residues. This chain's CDR3 is CASSLGPTNNQPQHF. The CDR3 DNA sequence: TGTGCCAGCAGCTTAGGGCCGACTAACAATCAGCCCCAGCATTTT.

This clonotype was counted between two and nine times. The chain is built from TRBV27 and TRBJ2-1; a possible D gene is TRBD1 (6 bases). The CDR3 spans 15 residues. Germline assignment: CDR1 MNHEY and CDR2 SMNVEV (reference sequence). V was clipped by 4 bases and J by 4 bases, with 14 bases between them. For the CDR3, the DNA is TGTGCCAGCAGTTATCGGGACAACCAATACAATGAGCAGTTCTTC. Amino acid sequence: CASSYRDNQYNEQFF.

The sample holds many counts of this clonotype. V is TRBV6-5 and J is TRBJ2-1; 9 nucleotides line up with TRBD1. Trimming at V came to 6 bases and at J to 7 bases, leaving 10 bases not matched to a gene. Germline V CDR1 and CDR2: MNHEY, SVGAGI. This CDR3 spans 15 amino acids. As DNA, the CDR3 is TGTGCCAGCAGCCCGGGACAGGGTTTTAAGAATGAGCAGTTCTTC. Residues: CASSPGQGFKNEQFF.

This chain connects TRBV12-3 or TRBV12-4 to TRBJ1-2; D uncertain. The CDR3 runs 10 residues. The V gene lost 8 bases and the J gene lost 4 bases, with 5 bases spanning the gap. The CDR3 region is CASALYGYTF. DNA of the CDR3: TGTGCCAGCGCTCTCTATGGCTACACCTTC.

This clonotype has just a few counts. The gene calls are TRBV4-1 and TRBJ2-5, with D possibly matching TRBD1 (5 bases). The CDR3 has 17 residues. From germline, CDR1 is MGHRA and CDR2 YSYEKL. With 6 bases removed from V and 4 bases from J, the gap between germline ends came to 24 bases. CDR3 in DNA: TGCGCCAGCAGTACCGGAGATGGTGGGGCCTATCTAGAGACCCAGTACTTC. It yields the protein CASSTGDGGAYLETQYF.

The chain is built from TRBV6-5 and TRBJ2-7; the match to TRBD2 covers 8 bases. The CDR3 loop spans 17 amino acids. Trimming at V came to 6 bases and at J to 4 bases, leaving 17 bases not matched to a gene. CDR1 and CDR2 (germline): MNHEY, SVGAGI. CDR3 region: CASSLYPYGGASYEQYF. In nucleotides, the CDR3 is TGTGCCAGCAGCCTCTACCCCTACGGGGGGGCCTCGTACGAGCAGTACTTC.

This clonotype was picked up many times. The V call is TRBV2, the J call TRBJ1-4, with unresolved D. The V and J ends lost 7 bases and 4 bases respectively, with 7 bases between them. This CDR3 region has 12 residues. CDR1 is SNHLY and CDR2 is FYNNEI in the germline V gene. CDR3 sequence (DNA): TGTGCCAGCAATAGGGTTAATGAAAAACTGTTTTTT. This codes for CASNRVNEKLFF. The variable domain in full, completed from reference TRBV2 and TRBJ1-4, reads EPEVTQTPSHQVTQMGQEVILRCVPISNHLYFYWYRQILGQKVEFLVSFYNNEISEKSEIFDDQFSVERPDGSNFTLKIRSTKLEDSAMYFCASNRVNEKLFFGSGTQLSVL.

This clonotype was seen many times. The V gene is TRBV7-9, the J gene TRBJ1-4; TRBD1 matches 9 bases. Germline lookup yields CDR1 SEHNR and CDR2 FQNEAQ (reference sequence). CDR3 size: 15 residues. Trimming cost V 5 bases and J 8 bases; bases outside gene matches: 9. CDR3 sequence: CASSARDRAGEKLFF. In DNA form, the CDR3 reads TGTGCCAGCAGCGCCCGGGACAGGGCCGGGGAAAAACTGTTTTTT.

This clonotype was seen a few times. V is TRBV6-1 and J is TRBJ1-1; D is perhaps TRBD1 (6 bases). This CDR3 has 16 residues. V gave up 6 bases and J gave up 6 bases, with 23 bases separating them. The germline CDR1 and CDR2 sequences are MNHNS and SASEGT. The CDR3 sequence: CASSLGSQGLRAEAFF. The CDR3 DNA is TGTGCCAGCAGCCTAGGATCCCAGGGGTTGAGGGCTGAAGCTTTCTTT.

This chain joins TRBV29-1 and TRBJ2-2, with D tentatively TRBD1 or TRBD2 (5 bases each). CDR1 and CDR2 (germline): SQVTM, ANQGSEA. The CDR3 runs to 15 residues. V lost 1 base, J lost 5 bases, and 14 bases lay in between. The CDR3 region has the DNA TGCAGCGTTGAAGTGGGGACCAGAGGGACCGGGGAGCTGTTTTTT. Protein product: CSVEVGTRGTGELFF.

At least ten counts were recorded for this clonotype. This chain links TRBV15 with TRBJ2-1; 11 bases are shared with TRBD2. Germline V gene data show CDR1 as LNHNV and CDR2 as YYDKDF (reference sequence). After removal of 0 bases from V and 5 bases from J, the junction contained 6 bases not matched to a gene. The CDR3 covers 17 residues. In DNA, the CDR3 is TGTGCCACCAGCAGAGACCTAGCGGGGGGCGTGAACAATGAGCAGTTCTTC. Its protein product is CATSRDLAGGVNNEQFF.

This clonotype was found a few times. This chain connects TRBV27 to TRBJ1-2; TRBD1 aligns across 8 bases. The CDR3 has 15 amino acids. Germline loops: CDR1 MNHEY, CDR2 SMNVEV (reference sequence). With 6 bases clipped from V and 6 bases from J, the junction kept 12 bases outside the gene matches. This CDR3 is CASRQLDRVEDGYTF. The CDR3 nucleotides are TGTGCCAGCAGACAACTGGACAGGGTCGAGGATGGCTACACCTTC.